The rows below give T cell receptor beta chains drawn from one sample of a study of monozygotic twins with inflammatory bowel disease. TCRdb re-called the 5' RACE reads and shows each CDR3 protein once, DNA omitted. This sample's table has some 150,000 distinct CDR3 sequences. Material for sequencing was blood. The receptor set was obtained from a human donor with ulcerative colitis or Crohn's disease, or a healthy co-twin of an affected twin (not recorded which). The CDR3 runs from the conserved cysteine through the conserved F or W. The order of the fields is V gene, J gene, CDR3 protein.

TRBV3-1,TRBJ2-7,CASSQGGQVPYEQYF
TRBV20-1,TRBJ2-2,CSASGGPTGELFF
TRBV9,TRBJ2-3,CASSPFSGGRTDTQYF
TRBV12-3/TRBV12-4,TRBJ2-2,CASIREGNTGELFF
TRBV20-1,TRBJ1-4,CSGRSGEKLFF
TRBV19,TRBJ2-1,CASSVGGIPSSYNEQFF
TRBV19,TRBJ2-7,CASSDTGTGGEEQYF
TRBV20-1,TRBJ2-4,CSARDSETGARLAKNIQYF
TRBV7-2,TRBJ2-1,CASSLEPNSDEQFF
TRBV27,TRBJ1-5,CASSFDKNNQPQHF
TRBV15,TRBJ2-2,CATSREPNTGELFF
TRBV20-1,TRBJ2-7,CSATQDFFTYEQYF
TRBV12-3/TRBV12-4,TRBJ1-1,CASRLEGTTEAFF
TRBV7-6,TRBJ2-1,CASSLLQGGYNEQFF
TRBV4-2,TRBJ2-7,CASSQRPGEGYEQYF
TRBV27,TRBJ1-5,CASSKTGPNQPQHF
TRBV25-1,TRBJ2-1,CASSLGTSYNEQFF
TRBV7-3,TRBJ2-1,CASSRDYMYEQFF
TRBV6-5,TRBJ1-1,CASSSPGPNTEAFF
TRBV28,TRBJ2-1,CASSPTRTGDNEQFF
TRBV9,TRBJ2-1,CASSIGGGVYNEQFF
TRBV30,TRBJ1-2,CAWRKRRSNYGYTF
TRBV7-2,TRBJ2-3,CASSYLAGLPSTDTQYF
TRBV20-1,TRBJ1-5,CSARPVDQPQHF
TRBV7-9,TRBJ2-7,CASSFIGPTYEQYF
TRBV19,TRBJ1-2,CASRFGRTGYTF
TRBV7-3,TRBJ2-7,CASSLTSGPRNYEQYF
TRBV7-2,TRBJ2-2,CASSSRRTATGELFF
TRBV7-8,TRBJ2-3,CASNTPGGGTDTQYF
TRBV5-6,TRBJ1-1,CASSFRLEENTEAFF
TRBV28,TRBJ2-1,CASRAGGPSYNEQFF
TRBV5-6,TRBJ2-5,CASSFQTLGETQYF
TRBV20-1,TRBJ2-1,CSARGGTRARTEQFF
TRBV2,TRBJ2-7,CASSRGTSYEQYF
TRBV7-8,TRBJ2-3,CASSTRGGLGTDTQYF
TRBV27,TRBJ2-5,CASSAPRGGGKTQYF
TRBV20-1,TRBJ1-2,CSASNGEIYGYTF
TRBV29-1,TRBJ1-1,CSVGVDFTEAFF
TRBV20-1,TRBJ1-1,CSAVARQGMGTEAFF
TRBV12-3/TRBV12-4,TRBJ1-1,CASSLTGLNTEAFF
TRBV5-6,TRBJ1-5,CASSLNLISNQPQHF
TRBV12-3/TRBV12-4,TRBJ2-3,CASTSSGGPFTDTQYF